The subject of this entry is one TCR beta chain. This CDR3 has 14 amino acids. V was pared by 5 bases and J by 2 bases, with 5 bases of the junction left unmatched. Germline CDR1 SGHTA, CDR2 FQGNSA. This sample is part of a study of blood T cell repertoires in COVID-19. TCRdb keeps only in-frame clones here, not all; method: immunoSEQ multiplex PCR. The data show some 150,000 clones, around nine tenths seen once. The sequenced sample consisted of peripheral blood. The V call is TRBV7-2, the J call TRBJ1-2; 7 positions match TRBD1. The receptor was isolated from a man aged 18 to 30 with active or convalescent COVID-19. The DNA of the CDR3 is TGTGCCAGCAGCACGACAGGGTCCAACTATGGCTACACCTTC. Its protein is CASSTTGSNYGYTF.